The clone carrying this T cell receptor (beta chain) was observed a few times. The sample comes from a study of blood T cell repertoires in COVID-19. Study-level background: Researchers got acute and convalescent COVID-19 samples from the United States, Italy and Spain. In each case, the material was cDNA or gDNA derived from T cells, B-cell-depleted T cells, or PBMCs.

V was trimmed by 3 bases and J by 2 bases, leaving 14 bases between them. Germline CDR1 and CDR2: SGHVS and FQNEAQ. This CDR3 has 15 residues. Per the original data handling: Amplification of reference gene primers provided the estimated nucleated cell counts. Profiling relied on immunoSEQ multiplex PCR, and the TCRdb table lists in-frame clones only, not all of them. V and J calls plus clone size are reproduced from that table; the DNA served to infer D and trimming. The sample includes a few hundred thousand clones, 84% of them seen just once. This TCR derives from a human donor in a cohort sampled during active COVID-19. V is TRBV7-8 and J is TRBJ2-7; no clear D gene. Sequencing used peripheral blood. The CDR3 DNA is TGTGCCAGCAGCTTCTCTAGTGGTCCGGCCTACGAGCAGTACTTC. This encodes CASSFSSGPAYEQYF.